Here is one T cell receptor (beta chain) with its context. Its antigen is unidentified. Clones were read by immunoSEQ multiplex PCR, and TCRdb kept only the in-frame ones, dropping some. The sample consists of about 40,000 clones, roughly 77% of them appearing once. This entry is derived from a study of PD-1 blockade in mismatch repair-deficient tumors. Study outcomes and limitations: Tumor-resident clones, often undetectable pretreatment in blood, expanded then contracted after pembrolizumab.

Germline CDR1 and CDR2: MGHRA and YSYEKL. Trimming cost V 4 bases and J 3 bases, with 16 bases left between them. The CDR3 loop spans 15 amino acids. Sequenced material: peripheral blood, taken 4 weeks after starting pembrolizumab. The rearrangement joins TRBV4-1 to TRBJ2-7; possible D gene TRBD1, 7 bases. The sequence derives from an adult with mismatch repair-deficient cancer. The CDR3: CASSLIGTAGYEQYF. CDR3 coding DNA: TGCGCCAGCAGCCTCATTGGGACAGCGGGCTACGAGCAGTACTTC.